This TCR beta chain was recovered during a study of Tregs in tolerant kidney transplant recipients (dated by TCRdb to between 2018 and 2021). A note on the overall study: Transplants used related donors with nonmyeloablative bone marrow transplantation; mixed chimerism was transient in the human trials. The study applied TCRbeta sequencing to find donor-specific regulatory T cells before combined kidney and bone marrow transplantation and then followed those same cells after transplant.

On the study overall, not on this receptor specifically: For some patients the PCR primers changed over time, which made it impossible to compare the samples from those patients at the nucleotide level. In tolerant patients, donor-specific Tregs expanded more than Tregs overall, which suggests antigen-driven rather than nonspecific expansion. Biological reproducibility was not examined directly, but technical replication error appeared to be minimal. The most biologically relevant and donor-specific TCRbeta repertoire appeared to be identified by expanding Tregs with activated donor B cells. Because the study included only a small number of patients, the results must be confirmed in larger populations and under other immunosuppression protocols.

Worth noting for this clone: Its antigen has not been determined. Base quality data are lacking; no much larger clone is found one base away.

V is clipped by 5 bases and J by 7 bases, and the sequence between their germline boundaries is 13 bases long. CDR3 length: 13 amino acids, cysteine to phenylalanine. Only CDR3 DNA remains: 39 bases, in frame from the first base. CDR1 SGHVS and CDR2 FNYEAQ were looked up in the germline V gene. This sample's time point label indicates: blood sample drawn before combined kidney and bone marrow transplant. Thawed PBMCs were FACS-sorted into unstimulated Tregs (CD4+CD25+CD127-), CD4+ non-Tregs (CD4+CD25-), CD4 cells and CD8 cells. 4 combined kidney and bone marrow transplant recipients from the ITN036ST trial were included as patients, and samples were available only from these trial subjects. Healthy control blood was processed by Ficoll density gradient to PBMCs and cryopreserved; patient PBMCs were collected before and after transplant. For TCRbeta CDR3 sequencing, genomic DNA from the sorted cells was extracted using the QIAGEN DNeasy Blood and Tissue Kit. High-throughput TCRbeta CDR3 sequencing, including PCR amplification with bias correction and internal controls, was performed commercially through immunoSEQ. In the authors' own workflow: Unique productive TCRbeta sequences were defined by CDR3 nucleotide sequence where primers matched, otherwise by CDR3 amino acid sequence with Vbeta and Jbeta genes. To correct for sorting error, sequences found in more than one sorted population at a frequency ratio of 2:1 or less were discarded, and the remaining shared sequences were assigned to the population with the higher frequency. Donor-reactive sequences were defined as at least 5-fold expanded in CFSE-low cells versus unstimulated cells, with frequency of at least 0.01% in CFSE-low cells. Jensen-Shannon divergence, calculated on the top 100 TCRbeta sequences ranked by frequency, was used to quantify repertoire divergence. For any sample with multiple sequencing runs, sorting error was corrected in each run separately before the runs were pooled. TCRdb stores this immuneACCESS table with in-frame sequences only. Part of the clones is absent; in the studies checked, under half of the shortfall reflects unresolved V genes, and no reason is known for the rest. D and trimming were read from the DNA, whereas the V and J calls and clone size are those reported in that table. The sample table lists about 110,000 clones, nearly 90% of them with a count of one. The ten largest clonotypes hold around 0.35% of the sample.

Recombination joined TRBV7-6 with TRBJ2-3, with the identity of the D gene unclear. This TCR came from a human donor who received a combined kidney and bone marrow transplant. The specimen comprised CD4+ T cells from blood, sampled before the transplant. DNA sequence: TGTGCCAGCAGCCCACGGTATGAAAATACGCAGTATTTT. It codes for CASSPRYENTQYF.